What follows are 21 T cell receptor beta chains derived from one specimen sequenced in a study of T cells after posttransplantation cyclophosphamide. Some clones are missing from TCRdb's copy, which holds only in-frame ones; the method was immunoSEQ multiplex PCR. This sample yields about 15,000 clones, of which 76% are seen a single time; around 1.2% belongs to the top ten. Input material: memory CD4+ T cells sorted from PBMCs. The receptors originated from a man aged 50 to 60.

This CDR3 is CASSQGGLTYNEQFF. CDR3 bases: TGCGCCAGCAGCCAAGGGGGACTAACCTACAATGAGCAGTTCTTC. This chain joins TRBV5-1 and TRBJ2-1; the D gene is possibly TRBD2 (7 bases). Trimming pared 4 bases from V and 2 bases from J, leaving 13 bases between. Germline V CDR1 and CDR2: SGHRS, YFSETQ. CDR3 length equals 15 residues.

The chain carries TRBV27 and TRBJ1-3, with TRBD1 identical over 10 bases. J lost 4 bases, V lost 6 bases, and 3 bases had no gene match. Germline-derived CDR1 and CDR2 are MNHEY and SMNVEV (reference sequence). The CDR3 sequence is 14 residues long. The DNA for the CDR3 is TGTGCCAGCAGAAGACAGGGGGCGGGAAACACCATATATTTT. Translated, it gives CASRRQGAGNTIYF.

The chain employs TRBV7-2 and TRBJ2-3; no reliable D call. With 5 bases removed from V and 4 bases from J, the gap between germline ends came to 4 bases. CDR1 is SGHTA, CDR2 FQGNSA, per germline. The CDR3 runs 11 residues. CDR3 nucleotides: TGTGCCAGCAGCCCAGCAGATACGCAGTATTTT. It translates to CASSPADTQYF.

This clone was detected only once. The CDR3 spells CASSLAGQKYGYTF. CDR3 coding DNA: TGCGCCAGCAGCTTGGCGGGACAGAAGTATGGCTACACCTTC. This sequence joins TRBV5-1 and TRBJ1-2, with 7 bases identical to TRBD1. Germline V gives CDR1 SGHRS, CDR2 YFSETQ. Losses at the gene ends were 0 bases for V and 5 bases for J; bases not matched to a gene: 4. The CDR3 sequence is 14 residues long.

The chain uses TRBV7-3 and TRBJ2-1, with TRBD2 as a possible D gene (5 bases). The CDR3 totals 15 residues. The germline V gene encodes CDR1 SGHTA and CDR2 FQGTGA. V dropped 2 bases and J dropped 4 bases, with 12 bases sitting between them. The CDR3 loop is CASSLGGRMYNEQFF. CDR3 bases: TGTGCCAGCAGCTTAGGAGGACGGATGTACAATGAGCAGTTCTTC.

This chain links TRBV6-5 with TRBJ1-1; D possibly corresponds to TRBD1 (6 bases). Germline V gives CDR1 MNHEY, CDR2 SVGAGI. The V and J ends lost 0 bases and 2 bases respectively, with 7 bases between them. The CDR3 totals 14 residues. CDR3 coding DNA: TGTGCCAGCAGTTACTCAGGGGGTAACACTGAAGCTTTCTTT. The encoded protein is CASSYSGGNTEAFF.

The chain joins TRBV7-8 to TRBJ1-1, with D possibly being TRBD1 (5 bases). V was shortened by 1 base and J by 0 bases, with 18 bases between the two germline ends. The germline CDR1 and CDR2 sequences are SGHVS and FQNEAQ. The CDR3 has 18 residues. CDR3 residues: CASSLVGTFKGLNTEAFF. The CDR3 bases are TGTGCCAGCAGCTTAGTGGGGACTTTCAAGGGGCTGAACACTGAAGCTTTCTTT.

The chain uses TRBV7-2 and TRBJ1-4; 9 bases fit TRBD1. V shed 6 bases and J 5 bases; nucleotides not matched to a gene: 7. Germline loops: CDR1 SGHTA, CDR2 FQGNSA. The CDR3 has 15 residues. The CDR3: CASSPGTGLNEKLFF. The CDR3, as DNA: TGTGCCAGCAGTCCCGGGACAGGGCTAAATGAAAAACTGTTTTTT.

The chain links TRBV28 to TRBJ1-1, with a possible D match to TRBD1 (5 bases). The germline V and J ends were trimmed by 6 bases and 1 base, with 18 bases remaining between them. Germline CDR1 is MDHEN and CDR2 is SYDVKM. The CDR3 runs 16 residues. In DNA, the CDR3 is TGTGCCAGCAGCTCTTTCTGGGGCCCGGCGAACACTGAAGCTTTCTTT. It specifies CASSSFWGPANTEAFF.

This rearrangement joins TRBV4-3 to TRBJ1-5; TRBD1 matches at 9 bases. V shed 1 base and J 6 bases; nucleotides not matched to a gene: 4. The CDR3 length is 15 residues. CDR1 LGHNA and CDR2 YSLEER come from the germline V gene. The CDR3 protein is CASSQATGGLQPQHF. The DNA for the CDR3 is TGCGCCAGCAGCCAAGCAACAGGGGGCCTTCAGCCCCAGCATTTT.

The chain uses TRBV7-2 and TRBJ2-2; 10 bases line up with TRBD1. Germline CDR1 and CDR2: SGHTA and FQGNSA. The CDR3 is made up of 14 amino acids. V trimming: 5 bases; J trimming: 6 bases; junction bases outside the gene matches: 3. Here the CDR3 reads CASSADRGPGELFF. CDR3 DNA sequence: TGTGCCAGCAGCGCCGACAGGGGGCCCGGGGAGCTGTTTTTT.

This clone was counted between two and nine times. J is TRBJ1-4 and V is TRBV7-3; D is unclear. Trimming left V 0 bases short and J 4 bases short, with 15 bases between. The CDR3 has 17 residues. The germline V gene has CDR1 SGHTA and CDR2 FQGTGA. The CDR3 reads CASSLTRFGRFNEKLFF. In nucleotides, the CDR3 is TGTGCCAGCAGCTTAACTAGGTTCGGCAGGTTTAATGAAAAACTGTTTTTT.

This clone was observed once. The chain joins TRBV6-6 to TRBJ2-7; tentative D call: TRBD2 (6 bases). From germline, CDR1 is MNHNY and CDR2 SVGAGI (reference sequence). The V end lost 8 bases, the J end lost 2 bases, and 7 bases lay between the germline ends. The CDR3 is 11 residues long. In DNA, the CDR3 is TGTGCCAGCGGCGGGGCCTACGAGCAGTACTTC. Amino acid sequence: CASGGAYEQYF.

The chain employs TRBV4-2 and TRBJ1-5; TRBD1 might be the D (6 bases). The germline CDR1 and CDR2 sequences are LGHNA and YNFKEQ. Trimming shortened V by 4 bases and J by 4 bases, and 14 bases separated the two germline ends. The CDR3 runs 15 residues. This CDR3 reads CASSLSQGTNQPQHF. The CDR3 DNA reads TGTGCCAGCAGCCTTTCTCAGGGGACAAATCAGCCCCAGCATTTT.

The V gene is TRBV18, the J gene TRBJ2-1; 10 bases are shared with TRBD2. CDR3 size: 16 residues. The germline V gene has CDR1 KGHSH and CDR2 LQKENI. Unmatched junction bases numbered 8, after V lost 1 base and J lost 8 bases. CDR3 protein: CASSPRKREGRDEQFF. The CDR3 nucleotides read TGTGCCAGCTCACCACGGAAGCGGGAGGGCCGGGATGAGCAGTTCTTC.

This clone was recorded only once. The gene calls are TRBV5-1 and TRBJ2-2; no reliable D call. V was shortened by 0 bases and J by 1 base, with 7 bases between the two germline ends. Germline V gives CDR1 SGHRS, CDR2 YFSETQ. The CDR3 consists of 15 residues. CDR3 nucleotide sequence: TGCGCCAGCAGCTTGGGGGCAGGGAACACCGGGGAGCTGTTTTTT. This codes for CASSLGAGNTGELFF.

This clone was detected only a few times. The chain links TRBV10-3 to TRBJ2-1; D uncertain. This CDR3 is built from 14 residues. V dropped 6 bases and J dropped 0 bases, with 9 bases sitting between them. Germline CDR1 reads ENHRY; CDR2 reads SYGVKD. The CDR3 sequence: CAIRTETSYNEQFF. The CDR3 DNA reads TGTGCCATCAGGACTGAAACCTCCTACAATGAGCAGTTCTTC.

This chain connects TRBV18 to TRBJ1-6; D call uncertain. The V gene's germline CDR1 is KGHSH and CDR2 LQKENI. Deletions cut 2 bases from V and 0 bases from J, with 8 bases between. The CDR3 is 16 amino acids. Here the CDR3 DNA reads TGTGCCAGCTCACCAGCTGGGAGCTCCTATAATTCACCCCTCCACTTT. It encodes CASSPAGSSYNSPLHF.

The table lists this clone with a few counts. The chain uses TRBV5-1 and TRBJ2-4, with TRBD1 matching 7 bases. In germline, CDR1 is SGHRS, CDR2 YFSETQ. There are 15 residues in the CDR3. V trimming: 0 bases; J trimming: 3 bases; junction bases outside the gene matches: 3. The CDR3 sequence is CASSLEAGGKNIQYF. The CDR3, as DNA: TGCGCCAGCAGCTTGGAGGCAGGGGGCAAAAACATTCAGTACTTC. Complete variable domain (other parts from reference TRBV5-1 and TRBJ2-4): KAGVTQTPRYLIKTRGQQVTLSCSPISGHRSVSWYQQTPGQGLQFLFEYFSETQRNKGNFPGRFSGRQFSNSRSEMNVSTLELGDSALYLCASSLEAGGKNIQYFGAGTRLSVL.

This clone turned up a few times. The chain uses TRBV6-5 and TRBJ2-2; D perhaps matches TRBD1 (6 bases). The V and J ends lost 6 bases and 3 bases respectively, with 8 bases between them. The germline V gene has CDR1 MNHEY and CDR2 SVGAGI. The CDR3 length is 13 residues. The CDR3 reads CASRHRDTGELFF. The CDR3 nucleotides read TGTGCCAGCAGACACAGGGACACCGGGGAGCTGTTTTTT.

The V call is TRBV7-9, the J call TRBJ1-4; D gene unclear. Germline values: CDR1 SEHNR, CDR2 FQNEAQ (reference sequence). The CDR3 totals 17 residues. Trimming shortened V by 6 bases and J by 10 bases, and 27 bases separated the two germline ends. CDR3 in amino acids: CASRNIRGGFGEAKLFF. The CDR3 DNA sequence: TGTGCCAGCAGAAATATTCGAGGAGGGTTCGGAGAAGCAAAACTGTTTTTT.